This T cell receptor beta chain was documented in a study of CD8 T cells in Susac syndrome. An amount of RNA that ranged from roughly 0.5 to 1 ug was reverse transcribed with random hexamers. TCRdb reprocessed the immunoSEQ multiplex PCR reads with MiXCR, giving one entry per CDR3 protein. The sample contains about 210,000 distinct CDR3 sequences, around 96% of which appear only once. The CD8+ and CD4+ T cells were isolated magnetically using a negative isolation approach, whereas the TEMRA cells were enriched by FACS. There are 13 residues in the CDR3. Trimming shortened V by 7 bases and J by 6 bases, and 13 bases separated the two germline ends. CDR1 and CDR2 (germline): KGHDR, SFDVKD.

The sequence was collected from a human donor with multiple sclerosis. The chain joins TRBV24-1 to TRBJ2-3; TRBD2 might be the D (5 bases). Source material: CD4+ T cells from PBMCs. The CDR3 DNA reads as TGTGCCACCAGCCAGACTAAGCCCGATACGCAGTATTTT. It translates to CATSQTKPDTQYF.